This is a list of T cell receptor beta chains from one sample in a study of shared clonotypes between healthy human individuals. Profiling relied on immunoSEQ multiplex PCR, and the TCRdb table lists in-frame clones only, not all of them. This table has nearly 1 million clones, about 80% appearing once. Sequenced input: memory CD4+ T cells sorted from blood. The source of these receptors is a man between 18 and 29 years old in good health. Each CDR3 is given with its conserved first and last residue. The D gene is left open where the match is weak. The listing skips clone size in some rows; elsewhere it reads once, few, many or a size class.

size: -
V: TRBV7-2
J: TRBJ2-7
D: -
CDR3: CASSLGLQNEQYF
DNA: TGTGCCAGCAGCTTAGGTCTCCAGAACGAGCAGTACTTC

size: -
V: TRBV2
J: TRBJ1-5
D: TRBD1
CDR3: CASRAGQGNQPQHF
DNA: TGTGCCAGCAGGGCGGGACAGGGCAATCAGCCCCAGCATTTT

size: once
V: TRBV5-4
J: TRBJ2-7
D: -
CDR3: CASSLSRGRDEQYF
DNA: TGTGCCAGCAGCTTGTCACGGGGGCGCGACGAGCAGTACTTC

size: -
V: TRBV5-6
J: TRBJ2-3
D: TRBD2
CDR3: CASSLAGGPVTQYF
DNA: TGTGCCAGCAGCTTGGCGGGAGGGCCTGTTACGCAGTATTTT

size: -
V: TRBV7-2
J: TRBJ2-5
D: -
CDR3: CASSFTPLGLGTQYF
DNA: TGTGCCAGCAGCTTTACTCCCCTTGGACTGGGGACCCAGTACTTC

size: -
V: TRBV30
J: TRBJ2-1
D: TRBD2
CDR3: CAWTLQTSGGNNEQFF
DNA: TGTGCCTGGACCCTACAGACTAGCGGGGGGAACAATGAGCAGTTCTTC

size: -
V: TRBV5-1
J: TRBJ2-5
D: TRBD1
CDR3: CASSLVGTGGAGETQYF
DNA: TGCGCCAGCAGCTTGGTTGGGACAGGGGGCGCGGGAGAGACCCAGTACTTC

size: once
V: TRBV18
J: TRBJ2-1
D: -
CDR3: CASSPPGGGEQFF
DNA: TGTGCCAGCTCACCCCCAGGGGGGGGTGAGCAGTTCTTC

size: -
V: TRBV2
J: TRBJ1-2
D: -
CDR3: CASTLTDNYGYTF
DNA: TGTGCCAGCACCCTGACAGATAACTATGGCTACACCTTC

size: -
V: TRBV12-2
J: TRBJ2-2
D: -
CDR3: CASRPWVPGSYNTGELFF
DNA: TGTGCAAGTCGCCCATGGGTTCCCGGGAGTTACAACACCGGGGAGCTGTTTTTT

size: -
V: TRBV29-1
J: TRBJ2-1
D: TRBD2
CDR3: CSVSGTSAYNEQFF
DNA: TGCAGCGTTTCCGGGACTAGCGCCTACAATGAGCAGTTCTTC

size: -
V: TRBV27
J: TRBJ2-1
D: TRBD1
CDR3: CASSSGTGGNEQFF
DNA: TGTGCCAGCAGTTCCGGGACAGGGGGCAATGAGCAGTTCTTC

size: -
V: TRBV2
J: TRBJ2-5
D: -
CDR3: CATRVQASETQYF
DNA: TGTGCCACCAGGGTACAAGCGTCGGAGACCCAGTACTTC

size: -
V: TRBV7-7
J: TRBJ2-5
D: -
CDR3: CASKGEAKTQYF
DNA: TGTGCTAGCAAAGGGGAGGCTAAGACCCAGTACTTC

size: -
V: TRBV9
J: TRBJ2-3
D: -
CDR3: CASSPFGWNTQYF
DNA: TGTGCCAGCAGCCCATTCGGCTGGAATACGCAGTATTTT

size: -
V: TRBV7-8
J: TRBJ1-1
D: TRBD1
CDR3: CASSLEGTGVMNTEAFF
DNA: TGTGCCAGCAGCTTAGAGGGAACAGGGGTAATGAACACTGAAGCTTTCTTT

size: -
V: TRBV19
J: TRBJ2-2
D: TRBD1
CDR3: CASSIGQGNTGELFF
DNA: TGTGCCAGTAGTATAGGACAGGGGAACACCGGGGAGCTGTTTTTT

size: -
V: TRBV5-1
J: TRBJ2-3
D: TRBD1
CDR3: CASSLKQGTDTQYF
DNA: TGCGCCAGCAGCTTAAAACAGGGGACAGATACGCAGTATTTT

size: -
V: TRBV5-4
J: TRBJ1-2
D: -
CDR3: CASSLGDNYGYTF
DNA: TGTGCCAGCAGCTTGGGGGACAACTATGGCTACACCTTC

size: -
V: TRBV5-1
J: TRBJ2-3
D: TRBD2
CDR3: CASSLDHGGTQYF
DNA: TGCGCCAGCAGCTTGGACCACGGGGGGACGCAGTATTTT